These 25 T cell receptor beta chains were all obtained from the same sample, sequenced in a study of shared clonotypes between healthy human individuals. The method was immunoSEQ multiplex PCR; TCRdb's version includes in-frame clones alone and lacks a portion of them. The table records hundreds of thousands of clones, about two thirds of them present only once. The sequenced sample consisted of memory CD4+ T cells sorted from blood. The sample's subset: CD45RA-negative fraction. The receptor source for this set is a woman aged 25-40 years in good health.

This clone was seen once. The V call is TRBV10-2, the J call TRBJ2-7, with 7 bases lining up with TRBD2. The length of the CDR3 is 14 residues. Germline V gives CDR1 WSHSY, CDR2 SAAADI. Losses at the gene ends were 8 bases for V and 1 base for J; bases not matched to a gene: 8. This CDR3 is CASHPFGRSYEQYF. CDR3 sequence (DNA): TGCGCCAGCCATCCGTTCGGGAGGTCCTACGAGCAGTACTTC.

The V and J genes are TRBV9 and TRBJ2-7; D is possibly TRBD1 (6 bases). The CDR3 is made up of 15 amino acids. Per the germline V gene, CDR1 is SGDLS and CDR2 is YYNGEE. Between the trimmed V and J ends, which lost 4 bases and 4 bases, there was a span of 18 bases. In DNA form, the CDR3 reads TGTGCCAGCAGCATCCAGCAGGGGATCGCGTACGAGCAGTACTTC. Translation gives CASSIQQGIAYEQYF.

The chain links TRBV28 to TRBJ1-2, with D uncertain. The CDR3 contains 12 residues. Trimming removed 7 bases from V and 9 bases from J, with 15 bases in between. The germline CDR1 and CDR2 sequences are MDHEN and SYDVKM. The CDR3 bases are TGTGCCAGCACGAACTCCCCGGTGAGCTACACCTTC. It yields the protein CASTNSPVSYTF.

The genes are TRBV2 and TRBJ1-5; D ambiguous. V was trimmed by 6 bases and J by 4 bases, leaving 16 bases between them. Germline V gives CDR1 SNHLY, CDR2 FYNNEI. The CDR3 has 15 residues. The CDR3 is CASRRAGGINQPQHF. The CDR3 DNA sequence: TGTGCCAGCAGACGAGCGGGCGGAATAAATCAGCCCCAGCATTTT.

The V and J genes are TRBV6-5 and TRBJ2-7; no firm D call. Trimming took off 6 bases at V and 3 bases at J, with 18 bases between the two ends. Germline values: CDR1 MNHEY, CDR2 SVGAGI. The CDR3 loop spans 15 amino acids. CDR3 sequence reads: CASSSVNYGLYEQYF. The CDR3 DNA reads as TGTGCCAGCAGCTCGGTAAATTATGGCCTCTACGAGCAGTACTTC.

The chain is built from TRBV19 and TRBJ2-5, with a tentative D call TRBD2 (6 bases). V lost 4 bases and J lost 4, with 10 bases in between. This CDR3 has 13 residues. Germline V gives CDR1 LNHDA, CDR2 SQIVND (reference sequence). CDR3 coding DNA: TGTGCCAGTAGTAGGGGGAGGAGAGAGACCCAGTACTTC. This sequence encodes CASSRGRRETQYF.

The CDR3 nucleotides read TGCGCCCCCGGGGGATCAACGGCTTTCTTT. Its protein product is CAPGGSTAFF. The chain combines TRBV10-2 with TRBJ1-1, with TRBD1 as a possible D gene (5 bases). The CDR3 loop spans 10 amino acids. Germline values: CDR1 WSHSY, CDR2 SAAADI. V shed 11 bases and J shed 11 bases, with 15 bases lying between them.

Remarks on this clone: A clone one base away is much larger, so this may be a read error. CDR3 DNA sequence: TGTGCCAGCACGGGGAACACCGGGGAGCTGTTTTTT. As protein: CASTGNTGELFF. The V call is TRBV6-1, the J call TRBJ2-2; no firm D call. The CDR3 sequence is 12 residues long. The V gene's germline CDR1 is MNHNS and CDR2 SASEGT. V lost 7 bases and J 1 base, leaving 4 bases between the germline ends.

As regards this clone: The sample carries other DNA sequences with the same CDR3. The chain joins TRBV11-2 to TRBJ1-2; no reliable D call. The germline V gene encodes CDR1 SGHAT and CDR2 FQNNGV. V lost 0 bases and J 3 bases, leaving 5 bases between the germline ends. This CDR3 is 13 amino acids long. The DNA of the CDR3 is TGTGCCAGCAGCTTAGATGGGTACTATGGCTACACCTTC. Amino acids: CASSLDGYYGYTF.

The rearrangement uses TRBV29-1 and TRBJ2-1, with 9 bases that match TRBD1. Losses at the gene ends were 5 bases for V and 6 bases for J; bases not matched to a gene: 5. This CDR3 is 13 amino acids long. In germline, CDR1 is SQVTM, CDR2 ANQGSEA. The CDR3 nucleotides read TGCAGCGTTTCAAGACAGGGGGGCAATGAGCAGTTCTTC. Translated: CSVSRQGGNEQFF.

J is TRBJ2-5 and V is TRBV5-6, with a weak D call TRBD1 (6 bases). This CDR3 is 12 amino acids long. Trimming pared 10 bases from V and 2 bases from J, leaving 12 bases between. From germline, CDR1 is SGHDT and CDR2 YYEEEE. DNA of the CDR3: TGTGCCTGCCGGGACAAACAAGAGACCCAGTACTTC. It encodes CACRDKQETQYF.

The chain recombines TRBV15 with TRBJ2-2, with TRBD2 matching 14 bases. Germline loops: CDR1 LNHNV, CDR2 YYDKDF (reference sequence). The CDR3 is made up of 19 amino acids. V lost 1 base, J lost 5 bases, and 9 bases stayed unmatched. CDR3 nucleotide sequence: TGTGCCACCAGCAGAGGACTAGCGGGAGGGCCCTCGACTACCGGGGAGCTGTTTTTT. It specifies CATSRGLAGGPSTTGELFF.

The CDR3 nucleotides read TGTGCCAGCAGTGAACAGGGACCGTTAAATCAGCCCCAGCATTTT. Amino acid sequence: CASSEQGPLNQPQHF. This chain uses TRBV2 with TRBJ1-5; a weak D match, TRBD1 (5 bases). The germline V and J ends were trimmed by 2 bases and 4 bases, with 12 bases remaining between them. The CDR3 spans 15 residues. CDR1 SNHLY and CDR2 FYNNEI come from the germline V gene.

V gene TRBV5-6 combines with J gene TRBJ2-7, with no clear D. V dropped 2 bases and J dropped 9 bases, with 15 bases sitting between them. The CDR3 contains 13 residues. Germline CDR1 is SGHDT and CDR2 is YYEEEE. CDR3 nucleotide sequence: TGTGCCAGCAGCTTAGAAAGAGCTTCTAGGCAGTACTTC. Translating it yields CASSLERASRQYF.

Worth noting for this clone: Other DNA variants within this sample encode the same CDR3. The chain couples TRBV5-1 to TRBJ1-3; 8 bases fit TRBD1. Per the germline V gene, CDR1 is SGHRS and CDR2 is YFSETQ. The V segment lost 4 bases and the J segment 2 bases; nucleotides outside the gene matches: 2. The CDR3 sequence is 14 residues long. CDR3 in DNA: TGCGCCAGCAGCCTGGGACAGGCTGGAAACACCATATATTTT. It encodes CASSLGQAGNTIYF.

This clone is a singleton in its sample. The gene calls are TRBV7-9 and TRBJ2-2, with no clear D. The CDR3 consists of 16 residues. Germline loops: CDR1 SEHNR, CDR2 FQNEAQ (reference sequence). V was shortened by 2 bases and J by 1 base, with 11 bases between the two germline ends. As DNA, the CDR3 is TGTGCCAGCAGCTTACCGGCGTACCAGAACACCGGGGAGCTGTTTTTT. It yields the protein CASSLPAYQNTGELFF.

The V gene is TRBV6-5, the J gene TRBJ2-7; D is ambiguous. The germline V gene has CDR1 MNHEY and CDR2 SVGAGI. The CDR3 length is 15 residues. Trimming took off 7 bases at V and 1 base at J, with 17 bases between the two ends. The CDR3 region is CASTPQAGHSYEQYF. CDR3 coding DNA: TGTGCCAGCACGCCCCAGGCCGGCCATTCCTACGAGCAGTACTTC.

The chain joins TRBV19 to TRBJ2-7; 8 bases align to TRBD2. V shed 4 bases, J shed 3 bases, and the junction held 5 bases outside the gene matches. The CDR3 contains 14 residues. The V gene's germline CDR1 is LNHDA and CDR2 SQIVND (reference sequence). CDR3 nucleotides: TGTGCCAGTAGTACGGCGGGAGGAGTCTACGAGCAGTACTTC. It codes for CASSTAGGVYEQYF.

This chain uses TRBV28 with TRBJ2-5, with 9 nucleotides matching TRBD1. From germline, CDR1 is MDHEN and CDR2 SYDVKM. The CDR3 totals 15 residues. V shed 2 bases and J 3 bases; nucleotides not matched to a gene: 4. The CDR3 region is CASSLSWTGEETQYF. Written as DNA, the CDR3 is TGTGCCAGCAGTTTAAGCTGGACAGGGGAAGAGACCCAGTACTTC.

The CDR3 DNA reads as TGCGCCAGCAGCTTGGAATTGGGGGCAGTAAACGAGCAGTACTTC. This sequence encodes CASSLELGAVNEQYF. The rearrangement links TRBV5-1 to TRBJ2-7; tentative D call: TRBD1 (6 bases). Trimming shortened V by 0 bases and J by 5 bases, and 15 bases separated the two germline ends. Germline V gives CDR1 SGHRS, CDR2 YFSETQ. The CDR3 is 15 amino acids.

This clone was detected only a few times. This chain connects TRBV4-1 to TRBJ2-4; the D gene is possibly TRBD2 (6 bases). CDR3 length: 17 amino acids. Trimming cost V 2 bases and J 0 bases, with 14 bases left between them. CDR1 and CDR2 (germline): MGHRA, YSYEKL. In DNA form, the CDR3 reads TGCGCCAGCAGCCAAAGGGGCGGGGCTGGAGCCAAAAACATTCAGTACTTC. Protein sequence: CASSQRGGAGAKNIQYF.

This clone was counted between two and nine times. Here the CDR3 reads CASSETSGHYNEQFF. CDR3 in DNA: TGTGCCAGCAGCGAGACTAGCGGCCACTACAATGAGCAGTTCTTC. The rearrangement links TRBV5-4 to TRBJ2-1, with 9 bases that match TRBD2. This CDR3 region has 15 residues. The V gene end was trimmed by 4 bases and the J gene end by 3 bases; junction bases not matched to a gene: 5. Per germline, CDR1 SGHNT and CDR2 YYREEE (reference sequence).

The chain couples TRBV5-1 to TRBJ1-1; D is undetermined. With 1 base removed from V and 3 bases from J, the gap between germline ends came to 19 bases. In germline, CDR1 is SGHRS, CDR2 YFSETQ. The CDR3 spans 17 residues. CDR3 residues: CASSLTRYAGADTEAFF. The DNA of the CDR3 is TGCGCCAGCAGCTTGACGCGGTATGCGGGCGCGGACACTGAAGCTTTCTTT.

This clone was counted a few times. The V and J genes are TRBV6-1 and TRBJ1-5, with 9 bases identical to TRBD1. Trimming took 6 bases from V and 6 from J; bases not matched to a gene: 9. Germline-derived CDR1 and CDR2 are MNHNS and SASEGT. The CDR3 has 15 amino acids. CDR3 nucleotides: TGTGCCAGCAGACCTAAGACAGGGGGAAGTCAGCCCCAGCATTTT. Translated: CASRPKTGGSQPQHF.

This clone was seen a few times. The V gene is TRBV29-1, the J gene TRBJ2-5; 9 positions match TRBD1. CDR1 is SQVTM, CDR2 ANQGSEA, per germline. Trimming removed 3 bases from V and 2 bases from J; junction bases left unmatched: 4. There are 14 residues in the CDR3. CDR3 protein: CSVDTGGGQETQYF. CDR3 in DNA: TGCAGCGTTGATACAGGGGGCGGGCAAGAGACCCAGTACTTC.